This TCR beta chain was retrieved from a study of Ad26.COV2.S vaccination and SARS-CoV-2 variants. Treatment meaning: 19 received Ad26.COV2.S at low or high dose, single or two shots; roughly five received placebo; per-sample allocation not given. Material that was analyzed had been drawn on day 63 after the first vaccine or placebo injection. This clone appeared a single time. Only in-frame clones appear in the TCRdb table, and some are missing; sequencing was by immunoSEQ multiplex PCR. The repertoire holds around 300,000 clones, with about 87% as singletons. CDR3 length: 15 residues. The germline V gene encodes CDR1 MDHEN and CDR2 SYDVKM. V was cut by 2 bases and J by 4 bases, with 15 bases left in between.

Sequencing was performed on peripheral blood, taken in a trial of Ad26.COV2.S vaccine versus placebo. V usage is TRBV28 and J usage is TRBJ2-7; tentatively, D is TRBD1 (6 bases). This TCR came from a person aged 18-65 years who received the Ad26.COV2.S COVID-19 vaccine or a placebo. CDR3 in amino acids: CASSLGGGQIYEQYF. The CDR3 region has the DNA TGTGCCAGCAGTTTAGGGGGCGGTCAGATTTACGAGCAGTACTTC. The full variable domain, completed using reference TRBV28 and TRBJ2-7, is DVKVTQSSRYLVKRTGEKVFLECVQDMDHENMFWYRQDPGLGLRLIYFSYDVKMKEKGDIPEGYSVSREKKERFSLILESASTNQTSMYLCASSLGGGQIYEQYFGPGTRLTVT.